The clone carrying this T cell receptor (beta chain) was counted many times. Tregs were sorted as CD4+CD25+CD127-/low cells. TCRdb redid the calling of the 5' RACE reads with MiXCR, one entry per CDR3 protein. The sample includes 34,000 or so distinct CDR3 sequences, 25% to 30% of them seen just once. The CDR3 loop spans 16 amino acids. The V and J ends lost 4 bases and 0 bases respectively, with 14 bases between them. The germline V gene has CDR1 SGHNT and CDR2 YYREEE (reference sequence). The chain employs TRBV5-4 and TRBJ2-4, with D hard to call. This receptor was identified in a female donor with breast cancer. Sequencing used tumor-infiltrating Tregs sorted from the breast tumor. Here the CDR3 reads CASSGDATLAKNIQYF. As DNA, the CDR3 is TGTGCCAGCAGCGGGGATGCTACTCTAGCCAAAAACATTCAGTACTTC.